What follows are 10 T cell receptor beta chains derived from one specimen sequenced in a study of blood T cells in healthy people across ages. With a J-beta primer mix and a sample-barcoded 5' primer, a second PCR ran 7 to 11 cycles. Each CDR3 protein gets one entry after TCRdb re-called the 5' RACE reads with MiXCR. The table shows hundreds of thousands of distinct CDR3 sequences, with roughly 30% occurring only once. What was sequenced was blood. These receptors originate from an elderly woman in good health.

J is TRBJ2-1 and V is TRBV7-2; the match to TRBD1 covers 10 bases. The length of the CDR3 is 15 residues. Germline-derived CDR1 and CDR2 are SGHTA and FQGNSA. Trimming at V came to 5 bases and at J to 7 bases, leaving 8 bases not matched to a gene. CDR3 in DNA: TGTGCCAGCAGCCAAGGACAGGGGGTAGTGAATGAGCAGTTCTTC. Its translation: CASSQGQGVVNEQFF.

This sequence joins TRBV6-5 and TRBJ1-4, with no clear D. Germline values: CDR1 MNHEY, CDR2 SVGAGI. With 6 bases removed from V and 8 bases from J, the gap between germline ends came to 16 bases. The CDR3 runs 14 residues. CDR3 protein: CASRPVGGVEKLFF. CDR3 nucleotides: TGTGCCAGCAGGCCGGTGGGCGGGGTAGAAAAACTGTTTTTT.

This clonotype occurred many times. V gene TRBV12-3 or TRBV12-4 combines with J gene TRBJ2-5; D may be TRBD2 (5 bases). The ends were cut back, 5 bases at V and 5 bases at J, with 18 bases in the middle. The CDR3 has 15 residues. CDR3 region: CASSTEGRATETQYF. The CDR3 bases are TGTGCCAGCAGTACAGAGGGTAGGGCCACGGAGACCCAGTACTTC.

This chain joins TRBV7-9 and TRBJ2-5; D possibly corresponds to TRBD1 (6 bases). Germline V gene data show CDR1 as SEHNR and CDR2 as FQNEAQ (reference sequence). Trimming took 5 bases from V and 5 from J, leaving 18 bases between them. The CDR3 sequence is 15 residues long. CDR3 amino acids: CASSGQRRIGETQYF. CDR3 in DNA: TGTGCCAGCAGCGGACAGAGGAGAATTGGTGAGACCCAGTACTTC. The entire variable domain, with the rest obtained from reference TRBV7-9 and TRBJ2-5, is as follows: DTGVSQNPRHKITKRGQNVTFRCDPISEHNRLYWYRQTLGQGPEFLTYFQNEAQLEKSRLLSDRFSAERPKGSFSTLEIQRTEQGDSAMYLCASSGQRRIGETQYFGPGTRLLVL.

This chain uses TRBV4-2 with TRBJ1-1; D is undetermined. This CDR3 contains 16 residues. V shed 0 bases and J shed 3 bases, with 14 bases lying between them. Germline-derived CDR1 and CDR2 are LGHNA and YNFKEQ. The CDR3 bases are TGTGCCAGCAGCCAAGATGGGGTCCGGGATCACACTGAAGCTTTCTTT. It yields the protein CASSQDGVRDHTEAFF.

The table lists this clonotype with many counts. This sequence joins TRBV3-1 and TRBJ2-1, with D perhaps TRBD1 or TRBD2 (5 bases each). Trimming took 6 bases from V and 2 from J, leaving 17 bases between them. Germline lookup yields CDR1 LGHDT and CDR2 YNNKEL (reference sequence). This CDR3 spans 16 amino acids. The CDR3 sequence: CASRPSGTDAYNEQFF. The CDR3 region has the DNA TGTGCCAGCAGGCCCTCCGGGACGGATGCCTACAATGAGCAGTTCTTC.

This clonotype was recorded at least ten times. A much larger clonotype is one base distant, so this may be a read error. The chain joins TRBV2 to TRBJ2-7; a possible D gene is TRBD1 (6 bases). This CDR3 comprises 13 residues. Germline lookup yields CDR1 SNHLY and CDR2 FYNNEI. Trimming left V 8 bases short and J 4 bases short, with 15 bases between. The CDR3 protein is CASEATGCYEQYF. The DNA for the CDR3 is TGTGCCAGCGAGGCGACAGGATGTTACGAGCAGTACTTC.

This chain's CDR3 is CASSADGINQPQHF. In DNA, the CDR3 is TGTGCCAGCAGCGCAGACGGAATTAATCAGCCCCAGCATTTT. This chain joins TRBV9 and TRBJ1-5; D remains ambiguous. CDR1 and CDR2 (germline): SGDLS, YYNGEE. V was shortened by 3 bases and J by 4 bases, with 11 bases between the two germline ends. The CDR3 length is 14 residues.

Turning to this clonotype: This may be a read error: a much more frequent sequence differs by one nucleotide. This chain joins TRBV29-1 and TRBJ2-5, with 9 bases that match TRBD1. This CDR3 has 12 amino acids. Per germline, CDR1 SQVTM and CDR2 ANQGSEA. Germline trimming cut 4 bases from V and 5 bases from J; bases unmatched to any gene: 2. CDR3 protein: CSVGQGGETQYF. The CDR3 DNA reads TGCAGCGTTGGACAGGGGGGGGAGACCCAGTACTTC.

The chain uses TRBV20-1 and TRBJ2-1, with D possibly TRBD2 on 7 matching bases. Germline CDR1 reads DFQATT; CDR2 reads SNEGSKA (reference sequence). The CDR3 spans 13 residues. Between the trimmed V and J ends, which lost 3 bases and 9 bases, there was a span of 15 bases. The CDR3 loop is CSASLTGGGEQFF. The CDR3, as DNA: TGCAGTGCTAGCTTAACGGGGGGCGGTGAGCAGTTCTTC.